Listed here are 17 T cell receptor beta chains from one sample, sequenced in a study of T cell repertoires in cytomegalovirus infection. Antigen specificity for these receptors is unknown. MiXCR, applied by TCRdb to the reads, yields one record per CDR3 protein. The table lists around 770,000 distinct CDR3 sequences, about 28% of them singletons. Sample: cultured CD8+ T cells from PBMCs, taken from culture after CMV antigen stimulation. The receptors come from a human donor in good health (CMV status not recorded). Some clones in this sample may be carry-over from other donors' samples.

The chain is built from TRBV5-1 and TRBJ2-5, with a tentative D call TRBD1 (8 bases). This CDR3 is 14 amino acids long. The germline CDR1 and CDR2 sequences are SGHRS and YFSETQ. The V and J ends lost 3 bases and 3 bases respectively, with 12 bases between them. The CDR3 bases are TGCGCCAGCAGCTATACAGGGGGGGAAGAGACCCAGTACTTC. It yields the protein CASSYTGGEETQYF. The full variable domain, in which reference TRBV5-1 and TRBJ2-5 provide the parts outside the CDR3, is KAGVTQTPRYLIKTRGQQVTLSCSPISGHRSVSWYQQTPGQGLQFLFEYFSETQRNKGNFPGRFSGRQFSNSRSEMNVSTLELGDSALYLCASSYTGGEETQYFGPGTRLLVL.

The chain employs TRBV11-3 and TRBJ2-5; 9 positions match TRBD1. Trimming at V came to 6 bases and at J to 3 bases, leaving 8 bases not matched to a gene. The germline V gene has CDR1 SGHNT and CDR2 YENEEA. This CDR3 region has 15 residues. The CDR3 sequence is CASSYAGDREETQYF. The CDR3 DNA reads as TGTGCCAGCAGTTACGCTGGGGACAGGGAAGAGACCCAGTACTTC. Based on the CDR3 plus reference TRBV11-3 and TRBJ2-5, the full variable domain is EAGVVQSPRYKIIEKKQPVAFWCNPISGHNTLYWYLQNLGQGPELLIRYENEEAVDDSQLPKDRFSAERLKGVDSTLKIQPAELGDSAVYLCASSYAGDREETQYFGPGTRLLVL.

This clonotype was observed a few times. V gene TRBV4-1 combines with J gene TRBJ1-3; 7 bases are a match to TRBD1. The germline gives CDR1 MGHRA, CDR2 YSYEKL. The ends lost 3 bases at V and 0 bases at J; junction bases unmatched: 2. The length of the CDR3 is 15 residues. The CDR3 here is CASSQTGISGNTIYF. CDR3 nucleotide sequence: TGCGCCAGCAGCCAGACAGGGATCTCTGGAAACACCATATATTTT.

This clonotype was recorded many times. J is TRBJ1-1 and V is TRBV20-1; D perhaps matches TRBD1 (6 bases). The V gene's germline CDR1 is DFQATT and CDR2 SNEGSKA (reference sequence). CDR3 length equals 12 residues. As DNA, the CDR3 is TGCAACACCTGGGAGGGGGTCACTGAAGCTTTCTTT. Its protein product is CNTWEGVTEAFF.

At least ten counts were recorded for this clonotype. This chain uses TRBV5-7 with TRBJ1-6; TRBD1 agrees at 9 bases. TRBV5-7 is an ORF for which the function is uncertain. This CDR3 contains 14 residues. V shed 0 bases, J shed 9 bases, and the junction held 1 base outside the gene matches. In DNA, the CDR3 is TGTGCCAGCAGCTTGGAACAGGGGGCTTCACCCCTCCACTTT. Its translation: CASSLEQGASPLHF.

The rearrangement joins TRBV6-5 to TRBJ1-5; weak D call: TRBD1 (5 bases). The length of the CDR3 is 13 residues. From germline, CDR1 is MNHEY and CDR2 SVGAGI. V was shortened by 5 bases and J by 6 bases, with 11 bases between the two germline ends. CDR3 region: CASSPGFAQPQHF. For the CDR3, the DNA is TGTGCCAGCAGTCCAGGGTTCGCTCAGCCCCAGCATTTT.

In its sample, this clonotype was seen a few times. J is TRBJ2-3 and V is TRBV6-1; D gene uncertain. The V and J ends lost 6 bases and 5 bases respectively, with 15 bases between them. The CDR3 extends over 14 amino acids. CDR1 MNHNS and CDR2 SASEGT come from the germline V gene. The CDR3 spells CASRSPVELDTQYF. CDR3 in DNA: TGTGCCAGCAGGTCCCCCGTAGAATTAGATACGCAGTATTTT.

This clonotype was picked up many times. The rearrangement links TRBV7-2 to TRBJ1-2; D perhaps matches TRBD1 (6 bases). This CDR3 region has 11 residues. Germline values: CDR1 SGHTA, CDR2 FQGNSA. V was trimmed by 10 bases and J by 2 bases, leaving 8 bases between them. The CDR3 DNA is TGTGCCACCCAGGGGAACTATGGCTACACCTTC. Translating it yields CATQGNYGYTF.

This clonotype was observed at least ten times. The rearrangement links TRBV7-2 to TRBJ1-5; 7 positions agree with TRBD1. Germline V gene lookup returns CDR1 SGHTA and CDR2 FQGNSA. This CDR3 has 15 amino acids. V trimming: 4 bases; J trimming: 4 bases; junction bases outside the gene matches: 7. The CDR3 reads CASSSTGRWNQPQHF. The CDR3 DNA follows: TGTGCCAGCAGCTCGACAGGGAGGTGGAATCAGCCCCAGCATTTT.

This clonotype was seen many times. J is TRBJ1-5 and V is TRBV7-2; a possible D gene is TRBD1 (5 bases). The CDR3 is 15 amino acids. Germline CDR1 reads SGHTA; CDR2 reads FQGNSA. V gave up 3 bases and J gave up 0 bases, with 9 bases separating them. The CDR3 region has the DNA TGTGCCAGCAGCTTGGACACCCTTAGCAATCAGCCCCAGCATTTT. This codes for CASSLDTLSNQPQHF.

The rearrangement links TRBV7-2 to TRBJ1-1, with D unclear. The CDR3 spans 14 residues. CDR1 is SGHTA, CDR2 FQGNSA, per germline. V lost 4 bases and J lost 1, with 10 bases in between. CDR3 amino acids: CASSSPDPNTEAFF. CDR3 nucleotide sequence: TGTGCCAGCAGCTCTCCCGATCCGAACACTGAAGCTTTCTTT.

The chain joins TRBV27 to TRBJ1-5; D is perhaps TRBD1 (5 bases). Per germline, CDR1 MNHEY and CDR2 SMNVEV (reference sequence). V was shortened by 3 bases and J by 5 bases, with 11 bases between the two germline ends. The CDR3 is 14 amino acids. CDR3 sequence reads: CASSFGASDQPQHF. CDR3 bases: TGTGCCAGCAGTTTTGGGGCAAGTGATCAGCCCCAGCATTTT.

Only a few counts were recorded for this clonotype. The chain has TRBV15 and TRBJ2-2, with D perhaps assigned TRBD1 or TRBD2 (5 bases each). This CDR3 region has 18 residues. The V end lost 2 bases, the J end lost 4 bases, and 20 bases lay between the germline ends. Germline CDR1 LNHNV, CDR2 YYDKDF (reference sequence). The CDR3 reads CATSRTEGILAGTGELFF. As DNA, the CDR3 is TGTGCCACCAGCAGAACCGAGGGGATTCTGGCTGGCACCGGGGAGCTGTTTTTT.

This clonotype was picked up a small number of times. The chain links TRBV27 to TRBJ1-1; 7 positions match TRBD1. CDR1 and CDR2 from the germline V gene are MNHEY and SMNVEV (reference sequence). After removal of 6 bases from V and 4 bases from J, the junction contained 23 bases not matched to a gene. CDR3 length: 19 amino acids. The CDR3 DNA sequence: TGTGCCAGCAGCCGAGTCACCGGGACAGACCTTCCTGAGGGCACTGAAGCTTTCTTT. Encoded protein: CASSRVTGTDLPEGTEAFF.

The genes are TRBV20-1 and TRBJ1-2; no reliable D call. V was clipped by 3 bases and J by 3 bases, with 17 bases between them. This CDR3 has 15 residues. Germline CDR1 reads DFQATT; CDR2 reads SNEGSKA (reference sequence). The CDR3 loop reads CSASESADTYYGYTF. The CDR3 DNA is TGCAGTGCTAGTGAGAGTGCTGACACCTACTATGGCTACACCTTC.

This clonotype was seen ten or more times. The chain links TRBV7-9 to TRBJ2-1, with 10 bases aligning to TRBD1. Germline V lookup: CDR1 SEHNR, CDR2 FQNEAQ (reference sequence). The CDR3 spans 19 residues. V trimming: 7 bases; J trimming: 7 bases; junction bases outside the gene matches: 22. DNA for the CDR3: TGTGCCAGCACCACCTCGCGAGAAGCCGGGACAGGGGTTCTGAATGAGCAGTTCTTC. It is translated as CASTTSREAGTGVLNEQFF.

The CDR3 loop reads CASSLLWAGGAMDSPLHF. For the CDR3, the DNA is TGTGCCAGCAGTCTCTTGTGGGCAGGGGGCGCGATGGATTCACCCCTCCACTTT. V is TRBV27 and J is TRBJ1-6; 8 bases fit TRBD1. The CDR3 is made up of 18 amino acids. V lost 5 bases to trimming and J lost 8 bases; unmatched junction nucleotides: 17. Germline V gives CDR1 MNHEY, CDR2 SMNVEV (reference sequence).